These 7 T cell receptor beta chains came from one sample sequenced in a study of cytomegalovirus exposure and HLA in healthy donors. The PCR employed 60 Vbeta primers together with 13 Jbeta primers. Produced via immunoSEQ multiplex PCR; TCRdb's table is partial and in-frame only. This sample has about 180,000 clones, with 70% to 85% found just once. Source material: PBMCs. The source of these receptors is a girl aged 2 to 10 in good health and CMV-seropositive.

The chain is built from TRBV9 and TRBJ2-7; 10 nucleotides line up with TRBD1. J gave up 0 bases and V 0 bases, and 0 bases lay outside the gene matches. Germline CDR1 SGDLS, CDR2 YYNGEE. The CDR3 has 15 amino acids. The CDR3 sequence: CASSVGTGGSYEQYF. As DNA, the CDR3 is TGTGCCAGCAGCGTAGGGACAGGGGGCTCCTACGAGCAGTACTTC.

This clone is a singleton in its sample. The J gene is TRBJ2-1, the V gene TRBV6-1; D is ambiguous. CDR3 length: 15 amino acids. Germline-derived CDR1 and CDR2 are MNHNS and SASEGT. Trimming pared 1 base from V and 4 bases from J, leaving 11 bases between. The CDR3 DNA follows: TGTGCCAGCAGTGAAGGAGGAGCAAGATACAATGAGCAGTTCTTC. This encodes CASSEGGARYNEQFF.

The rearrangement joins TRBV7-9 to TRBJ2-2, with 7 bases fitting TRBD1. Germline V gene sequence: CDR1 SEHNR, CDR2 FQNEAQ (reference sequence). The CDR3 sequence is 13 residues long. V shed 5 bases and J 6 bases; nucleotides not matched to a gene: 3. CDR3 coding DNA: TGTGCCAGCAGCGACAGGGCAGCCGGGGAGCTGTTTTTT. Its translation is CASSDRAAGELFF.

The V and J genes are TRBV27 and TRBJ2-5; TRBD2 agrees at 7 bases. V lost 6 bases, J lost 0 bases, and 4 bases stayed unmatched. The germline V gene has CDR1 MNHEY and CDR2 SMNVEV (reference sequence). The CDR3 spans 14 residues. CDR3 DNA sequence: TGTGCCAGCAGCACTAGCGCTTACCAAGAGACCCAGTACTTC. Translated: CASSTSAYQETQYF.

The V gene is TRBV5-5, the J gene TRBJ2-7, with D possibly matching TRBD2 (6 bases). Looked up from germline, CDR1 is SGHKS and CDR2 is YYEKEE (reference sequence). The CDR3 totals 13 residues. The V gene lost 3 bases and the J gene lost 4 bases, with 11 bases spanning the gap. The CDR3 nucleotides read TGTGCCAGCAGCTGGGTGGAGGGTTACGAGCAGTACTTC. It yields the protein CASSWVEGYEQYF.

This chain uses TRBV30 with TRBJ1-2; possibly TRBD1 for D (5 bases). The ends were cut back, 2 bases at V and 8 bases at J, with 12 bases in the middle. CDR3 length equals 12 residues. Germline V gene data show CDR1 as GTSNPN and CDR2 as SVGIG (reference sequence). The CDR3 sequence is CAWSMGGGGYTF. In DNA form, the CDR3 reads TGTGCCTGGAGTATGGGGGGTGGCGGCTACACCTTC.

The CDR3 sequence is CSARGQGAYEQYF. CDR3 coding DNA: TGCAGCGCTAGGGGGCAGGGGGCGTATGAGCAGTACTTC. This chain joins TRBV29-1 and TRBJ2-7; 8 bases line up with TRBD1. This CDR3 is built from 13 residues. CDR1 SQVTM and CDR2 ANQGSEA come from the germline V gene. J gave up 7 bases and V 7 bases, and 12 bases lay outside the gene matches.